One and the same sample provided the 27 T cell receptor beta chains below, sequenced in a study of T cell responses to AZD1222 COVID-19 vaccine. Only in-frame clones appear in the TCRdb table, and some are missing; sequencing was by immunoSEQ multiplex PCR. The sample lists 80,000 or so clones, roughly nine tenths occurring once. This sample comprised peripheral blood, obtained on day 0 of AZD1222 vaccination. The receptors derive from an adult in good health.

The chain couples TRBV18 to TRBJ1-3; 11 nucleotides align to TRBD1. The CDR3 is made up of 15 amino acids. With V trimmed by 5 bases and J by 2 bases, 2 bases remained unmatched. Germline V gene data show CDR1 as KGHSH and CDR2 as LQKENI. The CDR3 DNA follows: TGTGCCAGCTCAGGACAGGGGGCGGCTGGAAACACCATATATTTT. It encodes CASSGQGAAGNTIYF.

This clone occurred once. This chain joins TRBV12-3 or TRBV12-4 and TRBJ2-7; D is unclear. Trimming stripped 6 bases from V and 6 bases from J, with 15 bases between. The CDR3 is 13 amino acids. CDR3 nucleotides: TGTGCCAGCAGCCCCCAAATACTTAGCGAGCAGTACTTC. Residues: CASSPQILSEQYF.

V and J are TRBV6-5 and TRBJ1-1; D is possibly TRBD1 (6 bases). CDR3 length equals 14 residues. Germline loops: CDR1 MNHEY, CDR2 SVGAGI. V was trimmed by 6 bases and J by 5 bases, leaving 16 bases between them. The CDR3 spells CASRPQGSLTEAFF. DNA of the CDR3: TGTGCCAGCAGACCTCAGGGGTCGTTGACTGAAGCTTTCTTT.

A note on this clone: Its ends do not fully match the called genes, so a read error is possible. The V gene is TRBV30, the J gene TRBJ2-7; 12 nucleotides agree with TRBD1. Per germline, CDR1 GTSNPN and CDR2 SVGIG (reference sequence). The CDR3 extends over 16 amino acids. The CDR3 protein is CVWSVPTGTGGREQYF. CDR3 bases: TGTGTCTGGAGTGTACCCACCGGGACAGGGGGCAGGGAGCAGTACTTC. Variable domain in full (rest from reference TRBV30 and TRBJ2-7): SQTIHQWPATLVQPVGSPLSLECTVEGTSNPNLYWYRQAAGRGLQLLFYSVGIGQISSEVPQNLSASRPQDRQFILSSKKLLLSDSGFYLCVWSVPTGTGGREQYFGPGTRLTVT.

The chain uses TRBV19 and TRBJ1-1; D is ambiguous. CDR1 and CDR2 (germline): LNHDA, SQIVND (reference sequence). Trimming stripped 6 bases from V and 0 bases from J, with 8 bases between. This CDR3 contains 13 residues. The CDR3 reads CASREGLNTEAFF. As DNA, the CDR3 is TGTGCCAGTAGAGAGGGCTTGAACACTGAAGCTTTCTTT.

The V gene is TRBV4-2, the J gene TRBJ2-3; D unclear. This CDR3 spans 15 amino acids. V dropped 8 bases and J dropped 2 bases, with 17 bases sitting between them. CDR1 is LGHNA, CDR2 YNFKEQ, per germline. The CDR3 loop is CASSPRQANTDTQYF. CDR3 coding DNA: TGTGCCAGCTCCCCTAGGCAGGCGAACACAGATACGCAGTATTTT.

The chain couples TRBV19 to TRBJ1-4; D is uncertain. V was pared by 3 bases and J by 5 bases, with 7 bases between. CDR1 is LNHDA, CDR2 SQIVND, per germline (reference sequence). The CDR3 sequence is 13 residues long. CDR3 amino acids: CASSISQNEKLFF. In DNA, the CDR3 is TGTGCCAGTAGTATCTCTCAAAATGAAAAACTGTTTTTT.

V usage is TRBV6-5 and J usage is TRBJ2-7; 8 bases are a match to TRBD1. J was trimmed by 3 bases and V by 8 bases; bases with no gene match: 9. Germline V gives CDR1 MNHEY, CDR2 SVGAGI. This CDR3 is 14 amino acids long. The CDR3 nucleotides are TGTGCCAGCTTCACGGGGACAGGTGTCTACGAGCAGTACTTC. Protein: CASFTGTGVYEQYF.

The CDR3 coding sequence is TGTGCCAGCAGCTTGTTGTACAGGGGCAGCTCCTACGAGCAGTACTTC. The encoded protein is CASSLLYRGSSYEQYF. The genes are TRBV7-2 and TRBJ2-7; 7 bases map to TRBD1. The trim removed 3 bases at V and 0 bases at J, leaving 8 bases unmatched. Germline CDR1 is SGHTA and CDR2 is FQGNSA. The CDR3 totals 16 residues.

This chain links TRBV18 with TRBJ2-3, with 7 nucleotides matching TRBD2. CDR3 length: 16 amino acids. CDR1 and CDR2 (germline): KGHSH, LQKENI. The V and J ends lost 3 bases and 0 bases, in that order; junction bases with no gene match: 6. CDR3 residues: CASSPRSGTSTDTQYF. CDR3 nucleotide sequence: TGTGCCAGCTCACCCCGCAGCGGGACTAGCACAGATACGCAGTATTTT.

The rearrangement uses TRBV3-1 (or the pseudogene TRBV3-2) and TRBJ1-2; 8 bases are shared with TRBD1. This CDR3 is 13 amino acids long. The germline V gene encodes CDR1 LGHDT and CDR2 YNNKEL (reference sequence). The V and J ends lost 7 bases and 9 bases, in that order; junction bases with no gene match: 10. For the CDR3, the DNA is TGTGCCAGCACCTTAGGACAGGGAGGCAGCTACACCTTC. This sequence encodes CASTLGQGGSYTF.

The genes are TRBV18 and TRBJ2-7; 9 positions match TRBD2. Germline values: CDR1 KGHSH, CDR2 LQKENI. V was clipped by 2 bases and J by 0 bases; unmatched bases: 2. The CDR3 runs 15 residues. CDR3 in amino acids: CASSPGTSPSYEQYF. In DNA form, the CDR3 reads TGTGCCAGCTCACCAGGGACTAGCCCCTCCTACGAGCAGTACTTC.

The V gene is TRBV18, the J gene TRBJ2-5; 7 positions match TRBD2. This CDR3 spans 13 amino acids. Per the germline V gene, CDR1 is KGHSH and CDR2 is LQKENI. V trimming: 2 bases; J trimming: 5 bases; junction bases outside the gene matches: 2. The CDR3, as DNA: TGTGCCAGCTCACCAGCGGGAGAGGAGACCCAGTACTTC. Protein sequence: CASSPAGEETQYF.

The chain couples TRBV7-6 to TRBJ2-6, with 8 bases lining up with TRBD1. The CDR3 extends over 16 amino acids. Trimming at V came to 4 bases and at J to 4 bases, leaving 6 bases not matched to a gene. Germline CDR1 and CDR2: SGHVS and FNYEAQ. CDR3 sequence: CASSSRTGSGANVLTF. In DNA form, the CDR3 reads TGTGCCAGCAGCTCTCGGACAGGGTCGGGGGCCAACGTCCTGACTTTC.

The chain joins TRBV7-2 to TRBJ2-1; possibly TRBD1 for D (6 bases). This CDR3 is 15 amino acids long. V gave up 5 bases and J gave up 1 base, with 12 bases separating them. Per germline, CDR1 SGHTA and CDR2 FQGNSA. The CDR3 region is CASSLPDRSYNEQFF. CDR3 nucleotides: TGTGCCAGCAGCCTCCCAGACAGGTCCTACAATGAGCAGTTCTTC.

The chain carries TRBV29-1 and TRBJ1-2, with D tentatively TRBD1 (6 bases). Deletions cut 7 bases from V and 0 bases from J, with 9 bases between. CDR1 is SQVTM, CDR2 ANQGSEA, per germline. CDR3 length equals 12 residues. In DNA form, the CDR3 reads TGCAGCGGTGGACAGACTAACTATGGCTACACCTTC. This encodes CSGGQTNYGYTF.

The chain uses TRBV10-3 and TRBJ1-5, with 12 positions matching TRBD1. The CDR3 extends over 16 amino acids. Germline CDR1 ENHRY, CDR2 SYGVKD. The V gene end was trimmed by 2 bases and the J gene end by 6 bases; junction bases not matched to a gene: 5. The CDR3 region has the DNA TGTGCCATCAGTGAGGGGACAGGGGGCGATGGTCAGCCCCAGCATTTT. It is translated as CAISEGTGGDGQPQHF.

The sample holds one count of this clone. J is TRBJ2-7 and V is TRBV7-8, with no clear D. The germline V gene has CDR1 SGHVS and CDR2 FQNEAQ. V gave up 3 bases and J gave up 7 bases, with 19 bases separating them. The CDR3 has 15 residues. Written as DNA, the CDR3 is TGTGCCAGCAGCTTGTCTACCCTGAATGGTGAGGAGCAGTACTTC. Protein product: CASSLSTLNGEEQYF.

This chain uses TRBV6-5 with TRBJ2-7; 9 positions agree with TRBD2. Unmatched junction bases numbered 6, after V lost 2 bases and J lost 4 bases. This CDR3 spans 15 amino acids. Germline assignment: CDR1 MNHEY and CDR2 SVGAGI. The CDR3 sequence: CASSYPQSGRYEQYF. The CDR3, as DNA: TGTGCCAGCAGTTACCCCCAAAGCGGGAGGTACGAGCAGTACTTC.

The V and J genes are TRBV30 and TRBJ2-2, with D hard to call. V gave up 2 bases and J gave up 5 bases, with 6 bases separating them. The CDR3 loop spans 12 amino acids. Germline CDR1 is GTSNPN and CDR2 is SVGIG (reference sequence). CDR3 nucleotide sequence: TGTGCCTGGAGTCGTGGGACCGGGGAGCTGTTTTTT. Amino acids: CAWSRGTGELFF.

This chain connects TRBV7-9 to TRBJ2-6, with 9 bases that match TRBD1. There are 18 residues in the CDR3. CDR1 is SEHNR, CDR2 FQNEAQ, per germline (reference sequence). V shed 4 bases, J shed 2 bases, and the junction held 9 bases outside the gene matches. This chain's CDR3 is CASSSRGDRVAGANVLTF. The CDR3 DNA is TGTGCCAGCAGCTCTCGAGGGGACAGGGTGGCTGGGGCCAACGTCCTGACTTTC.

The rearrangement uses TRBV3-1 (or the pseudogene TRBV3-2) and TRBJ2-3; D is possibly TRBD1 (5 bases). V was cut by 0 bases and J by 4 bases, with 17 bases left in between. From germline, CDR1 is LGHDT and CDR2 YNNKEL (reference sequence). This CDR3 region has 17 residues. The CDR3 DNA reads TGTGCCAGCAGCCAAGAGAGCTCGGCAACAGGCGCAGATACGCAGTATTTT. Residues: CASSQESSATGADTQYF.

The V gene is TRBV6-5, the J gene TRBJ1-2; 7 bases agree with TRBD1. The CDR3 extends over 13 amino acids. V dropped 9 bases and J dropped 1; count of bases not matched to a gene: 5. Germline assignment: CDR1 MNHEY and CDR2 SVGAGI. CDR3 in amino acids: CASPGQVNYGYTF. CDR3 DNA sequence: TGTGCCAGTCCAGGACAGGTTAACTATGGCTACACCTTC.

J is TRBJ2-5 and V is TRBV10-1; 7 bases align to TRBD1. This CDR3 has 16 residues. Unmatched junction bases numbered 9, after V lost 1 base and J lost 4 bases. Germline assignment: CDR1 WNHNN and CDR2 SYGVQD (reference sequence). CDR3 sequence reads: CASSEFGTDEGETQYF. CDR3 in DNA: TGCGCCAGCAGTGAGTTTGGGACAGACGAAGGAGAGACCCAGTACTTC.

The rearrangement links TRBV18 to TRBJ1-2; possibly TRBD1 for D (5 bases). Looked up from germline, CDR1 is KGHSH and CDR2 is LQKENI. V was pared by 3 bases and J by 3 bases, with 8 bases between. The CDR3 sequence is 13 residues long. This chain's CDR3 is CASSPGRDYGYTF. The CDR3 coding sequence is TGTGCCAGCTCACCGGGACGTGACTATGGCTACACCTTC.

The CDR3 coding sequence is TGCGCCAGCAGCCAAGATCTCCCCCTGAGCTCCTACAATGAGCAGTTCTTC. The encoded protein is CASSQDLPLSSYNEQFF. This chain uses TRBV4-3 with TRBJ2-1, with unresolved D. Germline V gives CDR1 LGHNA, CDR2 YSLEER. Trimming removed 0 bases from V and 0 bases from J, with 12 bases in between. The CDR3 is 17 amino acids.

The chain uses TRBV29-1 and TRBJ1-5; D unresolved. The CDR3 runs to 13 residues. V was cut by 4 bases and J by 9 bases, with 16 bases left in between. The germline CDR1 and CDR2 sequences are SQVTM and ANQGSEA. CDR3 amino acids: CSVGDARFGPQHF. The CDR3 DNA is TGCAGCGTTGGTGACGCCCGCTTCGGGCCCCAGCATTTT.